The clone carrying this T cell receptor (beta chain) was seen a few times. These data are taken from a study of T cells in Graves' hyperthyroidism and ophthalmopathy. CDR3 length: 13 residues. The germline CDR1 and CDR2 sequences are MNHNS and SASEGT. J was trimmed by 7 bases and V by 7 bases; bases with no gene match: 8. There were TCR beta CDR3 regions amplified from RNA transcripts. TCR CDR3 underwent first-round RT-PCR with the HTBI primer set. Each CDR3 protein gets one entry after TCRdb re-called the multiplex PCR reads with MiXCR. The profile shows 500,000 to 650,000 distinct CDR3 sequences, about 15% of them singletons.

The source of this sequence is a woman aged 40 to 49 with Graves' hyperthyroidism. Input material: blood. The rearrangement joins TRBV6-1 to TRBJ2-5, with 8 bases fitting TRBD1. CDR3 sequence (DNA): TGTGCCAGCACAAGCCCAGGGGGCGCGACCCAGTACTTC. Translation gives CASTSPGGATQYF.